Listed below are T cell receptor beta chains from one sample, sequenced in a study of beta chain features in type 1 diabetes. TCRdb's table, derived via immunoSEQ multiplex PCR, lists solely in-frame clones and lacks some. Among about 240,000 clones listed, approximately 14% were seen once. What was sequenced was naive CD4+ T cells from blood. The receptors were gathered from a young man with type 1 diabetes. The CDR3 runs from the conserved cysteine through the conserved F or W. D genes are given only for firm matches. Size is stated for part of the rows, as once, few or many counts, or as a class when the clone is expanded.

cdr3_length	clone_size	v_call	d_call	j_call	cdr3_aa	cdr3_nt
15	-	TRBV6-6	-	TRBJ1-5	CASSYFGTPNQPQHF	TGTGCCAGCAGTTACTTCGGGACACCTAATCAGCCCCAGCATTTT
13	-	TRBV2	-	TRBJ2-7	CASSGTRRHEQYF	TGTGCCAGCAGTGGGACAAGAAGACACGAGCAGTACTTC
15	-	TRBV4-1	-	TRBJ2-3	CASSQVAGFTDTQYF	TGCGCCAGCAGCCAAGTTGCGGGGTTCACAGATACGCAGTATTTT
12	few	TRBV30	TRBD2	TRBJ2-5	CAWTSGEETQYF	TGTGCCTGGACTAGCGGGGAAGAGACCCAGTACTTC
14	-	TRBV30	TRBD2	TRBJ2-7	CAWSPPGLAGGQYF	TGTGCCTGGAGTCCCCCGGGACTAGCGGGAGGACAGTACTTC
16	-	TRBV6-1	TRBD2	TRBJ2-3	CASSESSGGAPDTQYF	TGTGCCAGCAGTGAAAGTAGCGGGGGGGCCCCAGATACGCAGTATTTT
17	few	TRBV10-3	TRBD2	TRBJ2-3	CAISESSGTSGTDTQYF	TGTGCCATCAGTGAGTCGTCGGGGACTAGCGGCACAGATACGCAGTATTTT
11	few	TRBV30	-	TRBJ1-2	CAGADNYGYTF	TGTGCCGGGGCGGATAACTATGGCTACACCTTC
15	few	TRBV10-3	TRBD1	TRBJ2-2	CAISEDDRAPGELFF	TGTGCCATCAGTGAGGACGACAGGGCCCCCGGGGAGCTGTTTTTT
15	-	TRBV5-4	-	TRBJ1-1	CASSSGGPLNTEAFF	TGTGCCAGCAGCTCCGGCGGCCCGTTGAACACTGAAGCTTTCTTT
13	few	TRBV4-1	TRBD1	TRBJ2-5	CASSHRQGETQYF	TGCGCCAGCAGCCATCGACAGGGCGAGACCCAGTACTTC
15	-	TRBV15	-	TRBJ2-3	CATSRDRGTTDTQYF	TGTGCCACCAGCAGAGACAGGGGTACGACAGATACGCAGTATTTT
15	few	TRBV7-2	-	TRBJ1-5	CASSLTGTTGQPQHF	TGTGCCAGCAGCTTAACGGGGACAACGGGACAGCCCCAGCATTTT
12	-	TRBV2	-	TRBJ2-1	CASGGPYNEQFF	TGTGCCAGCGGGGGCCCCTACAATGAGCAGTTCTTC
15	-	TRBV21-1	-	TRBJ1-2	CASSKARAENYGYTF	TGTGCCAGCAGCAAAGCGCGGGCAGAGAACTATGGCTACACCTTC
15	-	TRBV4-1	-	TRBJ2-5	CASSSTGLAQETQYF	TGCGCCAGCAGCTCGACCGGGCTAGCCCAAGAGACCCAGTACTTC
14	-	TRBV6-4	-	TRBJ2-2	CASSRTTNTGELFF	TGTGCCAGCAGCCGGACTACCAACACCGGGGAGCTGTTTTTT
16	-	TRBV19	TRBD1	TRBJ2-6	CASRQGALAGANVLTF	TGTGCCAGTCGACAGGGGGCTTTGGCTGGGGCCAACGTCCTGACTTTC
14	few	TRBV6-5	TRBD1	TRBJ1-2	CASSRTGGSYGYTF	TGTGCCAGCAGTCGCACAGGGGGCTCCTATGGCTACACCTTC
12	-	TRBV7-9	-	TRBJ2-1	CASSFPGNEQFF	TGTGCCAGCAGCTTCCCAGGGAATGAGCAGTTCTTC
12	few	TRBV5-1	-	TRBJ2-1	CASSFRHNEQFF	TGCGCCAGCAGCTTCCGTCACAATGAGCAGTTCTTC
13	-	TRBV5-1	-	TRBJ2-2	CASSLAHTGELFF	TGCGCCAGCAGCTTGGCCCATACCGGGGAGCTGTTTTTT
12	few	TRBV30	-	TRBJ1-2	CAWSDDTYGYTF	TGTGCCTGGAGTGATGACACTTATGGCTACACCTTC
15	-	TRBV6-5	-	TRBJ1-5	CASSYSDSNNQPQHF	TGTGCCAGCAGTTACTCGGACAGTAACAATCAGCCCCAGCATTTT
13	-	TRBV29-1	-	TRBJ2-7	CSVLRAGALEQYF	TGCAGCGTTCTCAGGGCAGGGGCCCTCGAGCAGTACTTC
15	few	TRBV6-5	TRBD1	TRBJ2-7	CASSYRDRARDEQYF	TGTGCCAGCAGTTACCGCGACAGGGCTAGGGACGAGCAGTACTTC
13	many	TRBV30	TRBD1	TRBJ1-2	CAWTGTGNYGYTF	TGTGCCTGGACAGGGACAGGCAACTATGGCTACACCTTC
14	few	TRBV27	TRBD1	TRBJ2-7	CASSWDRGPYEQYF	TGTGCCAGCAGTTGGGACAGGGGGCCCTACGAGCAGTACTTC
13	-	TRBV28	TRBD1	TRBJ1-1	CASSRDRGKEAFF	TGTGCCAGCAGTAGGGACAGGGGCAAGGAAGCTTTCTTT